This TCR beta chain stems from a study of response to subunit inactivated influenza vaccine. Via MiXCR, TCRdb re-called the RT-PCR reads, giving one row per CDR3 protein. The profile shows fewer than 600,000 distinct CDR3 sequences, roughly 7.9% of them singletons. Points from the study as a whole: Seasonal influenza vaccination, on each occasion, was suggested by the authors to recruit few new T cells.

Germline V gives CDR1 SGHRS, CDR2 YFSETQ. CDR3 length: 15 amino acids. Germline trimming cut 0 bases from V and 4 bases from J; bases unmatched to any gene: 4. A word on this clonotype: Its antigen is still unknown.

Material: PBMCs from blood, obtained around 25 months after vaccination. The receptor was isolated from a man in his fifties or sixties who received an inactivated influenza vaccine. The gene calls are TRBV5-1 and TRBJ2-7, with 10 bases identical to TRBD1. The CDR3: CASSLGGTGDYEQYF. The CDR3 nucleotides read TGCGCCAGCAGCTTGGGGGGGACAGGGGATTACGAGCAGTACTTC.